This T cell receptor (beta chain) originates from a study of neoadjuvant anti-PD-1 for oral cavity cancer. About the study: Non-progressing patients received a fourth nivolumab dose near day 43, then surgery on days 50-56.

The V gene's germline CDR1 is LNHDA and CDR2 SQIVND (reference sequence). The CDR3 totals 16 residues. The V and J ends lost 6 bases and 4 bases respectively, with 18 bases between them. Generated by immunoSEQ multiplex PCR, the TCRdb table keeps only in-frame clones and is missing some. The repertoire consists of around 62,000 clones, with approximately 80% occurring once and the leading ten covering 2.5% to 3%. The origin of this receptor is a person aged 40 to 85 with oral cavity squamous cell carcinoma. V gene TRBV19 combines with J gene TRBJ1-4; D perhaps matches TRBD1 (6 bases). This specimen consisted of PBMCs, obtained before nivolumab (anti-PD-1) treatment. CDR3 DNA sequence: TGTGCCAGTAGGGGGGGCCGGAGCGGGAGTAATGAAAAACTGTTTTTT. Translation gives CASRGGRSGSNEKLFF. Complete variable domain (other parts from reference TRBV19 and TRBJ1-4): DGGITQSPKYLFRKEGQNVTLSCEQNLNHDAMYWYRQDPGQGLRLIYYSQIVNDFQKGDIAEGYSVSREKKESFPLTVTSAQKNPTAFYLCASRGGRSGSNEKLFFGSGTQLSVL.